The sequence of this T cell receptor (beta chain) was determined in a study of T cells in Graves' hyperthyroidism and ophthalmopathy. Study conclusions and caveats: Most thyroid clonotypes that were expanded above 0.001 also turned up in blood. Separating ophthalmopathy from stable hyperthyroidism was achieved by a 13 V-J model. Ophthalmopathy was predicted by the model a median of approximately six months ahead of onset.

Germline lookup yields CDR1 SSHAT and CDR2 FNYEAQ (reference sequence). The CDR3 loop spans 12 amino acids. RNA transcripts provided the source from which TCR beta CDR3 regions were amplified. Primed by the HTBI set, a first-round RT-PCR was run on the TCR CDR3. TCRdb re-derived calls from the multiplex PCR reads in MiXCR, one entry per CDR3 protein. The sample lists roughly 100,000 distinct CDR3 sequences, 47% occurring once. A note on this clonotype: No antigen is known for it. At one of its ends the junction is not consistent with the germline gene, which may arise from a read error.

The sample comprised blood. The chain combines TRBV7-7 with TRBJ2-7, with D perhaps TRBD1 or TRBD2 (5 bases each). The clonotype comes from a man aged 40-49 years with Graves' hyperthyroidism. Written as DNA, the CDR3 is TGTGCTAGCAGCCCCGGGACCGACGAGCAGTACTTC. As protein: CASSPGTDEQYF.